Below are 27 T cell receptor beta chains sequenced from a single sample in a study of shared clonotypes between healthy human individuals. Some clones are missing from TCRdb's copy, which holds only in-frame ones; the method was immunoSEQ multiplex PCR. The sample contains over a million clones, about 98.5% of which appear only once. Input material: naive CD4+ T cells sorted from blood. Described subset: CD45RA+ positively selected. Every receptor here comes from a man aged 25 to 40 in good health.

This sequence joins TRBV9 and TRBJ1-4; perhaps TRBD1 as D (6 bases). V shed 3 bases and J shed 0 bases, with 12 bases lying between them. CDR1 is SGDLS, CDR2 YYNGEE, per germline. The CDR3 spans 16 residues. The CDR3 protein is CASSGLDSATNEKLFF. The CDR3 DNA reads as TGTGCCAGCAGCGGGCTGGACAGTGCAACTAATGAAAAACTGTTTTTT. The full variable domain, in which reference TRBV9 and TRBJ1-4 provide the parts outside the CDR3, is DSGVTQTPKHLITATGQRVTLRCSPRSGDLSVYWYQQSLDQGLQFLIQYYNGEERAKGNILERFSAQQFPDLHSELNLSSLELGDSALYFCASSGLDSATNEKLFFGSGTQLSVL.

V usage is TRBV25-1 and J usage is TRBJ2-1; TRBD1 matches at 8 bases. Per germline, CDR1 MGHDK and CDR2 SYGVNS. Unmatched junction bases numbered 8, after V lost 6 bases and J lost 7 bases. The length of the CDR3 is 14 residues. The CDR3 spells CASRGDRGVNEQFF. As DNA, the CDR3 is TGTGCCAGCAGAGGTGACAGGGGAGTGAATGAGCAGTTCTTC.

In DNA, the CDR3 is TGTGCCAGCAGTCCCAGACAGGGGACCAACTACGAGCAGTACTTC. Its protein product is CASSPRQGTNYEQYF. The chain combines TRBV6-5 with TRBJ2-7; 8 bases map to TRBD1. With V trimmed by 5 bases and J by 3 bases, 9 bases remained unmatched. There are 15 residues in the CDR3. Germline loops: CDR1 MNHEY, CDR2 SVGAGI.

The V and J genes are TRBV29-1 and TRBJ2-3; D may be TRBD1 (5 bases). Trimming shortened V by 4 bases and J by 2 bases, and 10 bases separated the two germline ends. Germline CDR1 SQVTM, CDR2 ANQGSEA. CDR3 length equals 13 residues. The CDR3 protein is CSVGNRFTDTQYF. The CDR3 DNA reads TGCAGCGTTGGGAACAGGTTCACAGATACGCAGTATTTT.

Regarding this clone: Relative to the germline gene, one junction end is altered; a read error may explain this. The chain employs TRBV11-3 and TRBJ2-5; no firm D call. CDR1 SGHNT and CDR2 YENEEA come from the germline V gene. The CDR3 sequence is 8 residues long. The CDR3 DNA is TGTGCCAGCAGCTTGGATGACTTC. Translated, it gives CASSLDDF.

Regarding this clone: This sample also contains other DNA sequences that code for the same CDR3. The chain uses TRBV2 and TRBJ2-3; D remains unclear. There are 12 residues in the CDR3. CDR1 and CDR2 (germline): SNHLY, FYNNEI. Deletions cut 4 bases from V and 2 bases from J, with 4 bases between. CDR3 coding DNA: TGTGCCAGCAGTGTAGACACAGATACGCAGTATTTT. Translated: CASSVDTDTQYF. Full variable domain (outside the CDR3, taken from reference TRBV2 and TRBJ2-3): EPEVTQTPSHQVTQMGQEVILRCVPISNHLYFYWYRQILGQKVEFLVSFYNNEISEKSEIFDDQFSVERPDGSNFTLKIRSTKLEDSAMYFCASSVDTDTQYFGPGTRLTVL.

This chain links TRBV27 with TRBJ2-3, with D hard to call. Germline V gene data show CDR1 as MNHEY and CDR2 as SMNVEV (reference sequence). This CDR3 comprises 14 residues. Deletions cut 5 bases from V and 5 bases from J, with 14 bases between. This CDR3 is CASSLPNLRDTQYF. DNA of the CDR3: TGTGCCAGCAGTCTCCCAAACTTGCGAGATACGCAGTATTTT.

The chain joins TRBV10-3 to TRBJ2-5, with 9 bases lining up with TRBD1. Losses at the gene ends were 0 bases for V and 2 bases for J; bases not matched to a gene: 4. The germline CDR1 and CDR2 sequences are ENHRY and SYGVKD. The CDR3 is 16 amino acids. The CDR3 is CAISESGTGRQETQYF. In DNA form, the CDR3 reads TGTGCCATCAGTGAGTCGGGGACAGGGCGGCAAGAGACCCAGTACTTC.

As to this clone: This same CDR3 is encoded by further DNA sequences in the sample. CDR3 nucleotides: TGTGCCAGCAGCTTACGGGGAGAGCAGTACTTC. This gives the protein CASSLRGEQYF. V and J are TRBV7-9 and TRBJ2-7, with D possibly TRBD2 on 5 matching bases. CDR3 length: 11 amino acids. The V gene's germline CDR1 is SEHNR and CDR2 FQNEAQ (reference sequence). The ends were cut back, 2 bases at V and 7 bases at J, with 6 bases in the middle.

This chain connects TRBV11-3 to TRBJ2-7, with TRBD2 identical over 11 bases. The CDR3 totals 14 residues. V shed 0 bases and J 8 bases; nucleotides not matched to a gene: 3. Germline V gives CDR1 SGHNT, CDR2 YENEEA. CDR3 nucleotides: TGTGCCAGCAGCTTAGAAGGGACTAGCGGAAAGCAGTACTTC. Translated, it gives CASSLEGTSGKQYF.

This chain connects TRBV6-5 to TRBJ2-7, with D possibly being TRBD1 (5 bases). This CDR3 is 15 amino acids long. The ends were cut back, 6 bases at V and 4 bases at J, with 19 bases in the middle. Per the germline V gene, CDR1 is MNHEY and CDR2 is SVGAGI. CDR3 amino acids: CASRADTARLYEQYF. Here the CDR3 DNA reads TGTGCCAGCAGGGCGGACACCGCGCGATTATACGAGCAGTACTTC.

This chain links TRBV28 with TRBJ1-5; D possibly corresponds to TRBD1 (5 bases). This CDR3 has 15 residues. The V end was cut by 5 bases, the J end by 5 bases, with 16 bases between. The germline V gene encodes CDR1 MDHEN and CDR2 SYDVKM. CDR3 in amino acids: CASSPEQAVDQPQHF. CDR3 in DNA: TGTGCCAGCAGTCCCGAACAGGCAGTGGATCAGCCCCAGCATTTT.

V gene TRBV10-2 combines with J gene TRBJ2-2, with D maybe TRBD1 (5 bases). Germline V gene sequence: CDR1 WSHSY, CDR2 SAAADI. The CDR3 extends over 15 amino acids. The V end lost 3 bases, the J end lost 2 bases, and 10 bases lay between the germline ends. The DNA for the CDR3 is TGCGCCAGCAGTGAATGGACACATAACACCGGGGAGCTGTTTTTT. Its translation is CASSEWTHNTGELFF.

The CDR3 protein is CASSLLGSASWYF. CDR3 coding DNA: TGTGCCAGCAGCTTGTTAGGTTCGGCTAGTTGGTACTTC. The genes are TRBV5-4 and TRBJ2-5; D remains unclear. The V gene lost 1 base and the J gene lost 13 bases, with 17 bases spanning the gap. The germline V gene encodes CDR1 SGHNT and CDR2 YYREEE (reference sequence). This CDR3 is built from 13 residues.

V and J are TRBV7-2 and TRBJ2-7, with 7 bases identical to TRBD2. CDR3 length: 14 residues. V was clipped by 5 bases and J by 2 bases; unmatched bases: 6. Germline V lookup: CDR1 SGHTA, CDR2 FQGNSA. The CDR3 protein is CASSRRGSAYEQYF. The DNA for the CDR3 is TGTGCCAGCAGCCGACGCGGGAGCGCCTACGAGCAGTACTTC.

The rearrangement joins TRBV15 to TRBJ2-7; possible D gene TRBD2, 6 bases. The germline V and J ends were trimmed by 1 base and 3 bases, with 10 bases remaining between them. Germline-derived CDR1 and CDR2 are LNHNV and YYDKDF (reference sequence). This CDR3 has 14 residues. The CDR3 nucleotides are TGTGCCACCAGCAGAGTGGGTAGCGGCTACGAGCAGTACTTC. This codes for CATSRVGSGYEQYF.

As DNA, the CDR3 is TGTGCCAGCAGGTCCCAGGGGGGCCCCAACACCTACGAGCAGTACTTC. Residues: CASRSQGGPNTYEQYF. This chain joins TRBV7-2 and TRBJ2-7; D is possibly TRBD1 (7 bases). The germline V gene has CDR1 SGHTA and CDR2 FQGNSA. V lost 6 bases, J lost 2 bases, and 20 bases lay in between. There are 16 residues in the CDR3.

J is TRBJ2-7 and V is TRBV14; perhaps TRBD1 as D (5 bases). Per the germline V gene, CDR1 is SGHDN and CDR2 is FVKESK. The V gene lost 4 bases and the J gene lost 6 bases, with 13 bases spanning the gap. The CDR3 is 13 amino acids. CDR3: CASSPQGYREQYF. The CDR3 DNA reads TGTGCCAGCAGCCCCCAGGGCTATCGCGAGCAGTACTTC.

This clone was found once. V usage is TRBV27 and J usage is TRBJ2-1; the D gene could be TRBD1 or TRBD2 (5 bases each). This CDR3 is 16 amino acids long. Germline V gene sequence: CDR1 MNHEY, CDR2 SMNVEV (reference sequence). V lost 9 bases, J lost 2 bases, and 20 bases lay in between. The CDR3: CASWDPWGFTYNEQFF. CDR3 nucleotides: TGTGCCAGTTGGGATCCTTGGGGGTTCACCTACAATGAGCAGTTCTTC.

This chain connects TRBV28 to TRBJ1-5; D remains ambiguous. V lost 7 bases and J 1 base, leaving 11 bases between the germline ends. CDR1 and CDR2 from the germline V gene are MDHEN and SYDVKM. The CDR3 is 14 amino acids. CDR3 nucleotides: TGTGCCAGCACCCCCTACGGCAGCAATCAGCCCCAGCATTTT. It encodes CASTPYGSNQPQHF.

The chain couples TRBV6-5 to TRBJ2-2; no reliable D call. Trimming removed 4 bases from V and 7 bases from J, with 4 bases in between. This CDR3 is 11 amino acids long. Germline V CDR1 and CDR2: MNHEY, SVGAGI. For the CDR3, the DNA is TGTGCCAGCAGTTCGGACGGGGAGCTGTTTTTT. Amino acid sequence: CASSSDGELFF.

As for this clone: The sample holds other DNA sequences that translate to the same CDR3. V is TRBV27 and J is TRBJ2-7; 8 nucleotides match TRBD2. This CDR3 is built from 13 residues. Germline V gene sequence: CDR1 MNHEY, CDR2 SMNVEV (reference sequence). V shed 5 bases and J 0 bases; nucleotides not matched to a gene: 0. The DNA for the CDR3 is TGTGCCAGCAGTAGCGGGAGCTCCTACGAGCAGTACTTC. It codes for CASSSGSSYEQYF.

The chain employs TRBV29-1 and TRBJ2-2, with 9 bases fitting TRBD1. CDR3 length: 15 amino acids. In germline, CDR1 is SQVTM, CDR2 ANQGSEA. V lost 7 bases to trimming and J lost 7 bases; unmatched junction nucleotides: 13. As DNA, the CDR3 is TGCAGCGAGGAGACCGGGACAGGGAATAACGGGGAGCTGTTTTTT. Translated, it gives CSEETGTGNNGELFF.

The chain joins TRBV19 to TRBJ2-7, with unresolved D. The CDR3 has 15 residues. V lost 5 bases and J lost 6, with 20 bases in between. CDR1 LNHDA and CDR2 SQIVND come from the germline V gene (reference sequence). The CDR3 protein is CASSVWGSFPSEQYF. CDR3 DNA sequence: TGTGCCAGTAGTGTTTGGGGATCATTCCCGTCCGAGCAGTACTTC. Variable domain in full (rest from reference TRBV19 and TRBJ2-7): DGGITQSPKYLFRKEGQNVTLSCEQNLNHDAMYWYRQDPGQGLRLIYYSQIVNDFQKGDIAEGYSVSREKKESFPLTVTSAQKNPTAFYLCASSVWGSFPSEQYFGPGTRLTVT.

The chain recombines TRBV7-2 with TRBJ2-7; D perhaps matches TRBD2 (5 bases). Germline V gene sequence: CDR1 SGHTA, CDR2 FQGNSA. CDR3 length equals 14 residues. With 1 base removed from V and 2 bases from J, the gap between germline ends came to 9 bases. The CDR3 sequence is CASSLGGYAYEQYF. In DNA, the CDR3 is TGTGCCAGCAGCTTAGGAGGGTATGCCTACGAGCAGTACTTC.

The V gene is TRBV5-6, the J gene TRBJ2-1; 10 bases fit TRBD1. The germline CDR1 and CDR2 sequences are SGHDT and YYEEEE. The CDR3 consists of 13 residues. V lost 2 bases and J lost 8; bases outside the gene matches: 1. CDR3 nucleotide sequence: TGTGCCAGCAGCTTAGGACAGGGGGATGAGCAGTTCTTC. Residues: CASSLGQGDEQFF.

This rearrangement joins TRBV6-5 to TRBJ2-1; 9 bases line up with TRBD2. V lost 2 bases to trimming and J lost 7 bases; unmatched junction nucleotides: 3. The CDR3 loop spans 14 amino acids. Germline values: CDR1 MNHEY, CDR2 SVGAGI. The CDR3: CASSYGGRGNEQFF. The CDR3 region has the DNA TGTGCCAGCAGTTACGGCGGGAGGGGGAATGAGCAGTTCTTC.